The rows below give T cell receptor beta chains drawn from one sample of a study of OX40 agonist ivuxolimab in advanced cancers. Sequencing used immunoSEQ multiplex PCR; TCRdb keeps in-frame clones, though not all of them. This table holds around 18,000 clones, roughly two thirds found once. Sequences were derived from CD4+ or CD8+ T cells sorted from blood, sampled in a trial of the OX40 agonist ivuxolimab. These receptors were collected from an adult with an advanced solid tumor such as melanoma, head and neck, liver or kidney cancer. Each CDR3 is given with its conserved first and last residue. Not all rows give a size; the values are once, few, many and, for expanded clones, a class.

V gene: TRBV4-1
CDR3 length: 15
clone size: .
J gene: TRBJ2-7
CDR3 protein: CASSQAPGQTYEQYF

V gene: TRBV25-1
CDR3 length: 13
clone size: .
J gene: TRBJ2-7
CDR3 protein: CASSEFDAYEQYF

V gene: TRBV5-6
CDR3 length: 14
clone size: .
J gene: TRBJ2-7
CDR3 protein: CASSFAGLANEQYF

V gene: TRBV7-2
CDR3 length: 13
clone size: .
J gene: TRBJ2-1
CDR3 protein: CASSLAGGHEQFF

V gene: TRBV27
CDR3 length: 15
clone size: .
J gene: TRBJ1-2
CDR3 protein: CASSLSKGGGGGYTF

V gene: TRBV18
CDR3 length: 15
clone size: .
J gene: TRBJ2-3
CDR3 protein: CASSPAFQGTDTQYF

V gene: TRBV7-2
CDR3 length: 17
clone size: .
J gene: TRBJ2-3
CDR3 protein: CASRPGGGDTTSYTQYF

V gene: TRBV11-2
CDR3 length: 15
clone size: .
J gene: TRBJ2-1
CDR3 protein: CASSGVAGPYNEQFF

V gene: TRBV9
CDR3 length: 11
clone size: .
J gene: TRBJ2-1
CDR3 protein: CASSAGLEQFF

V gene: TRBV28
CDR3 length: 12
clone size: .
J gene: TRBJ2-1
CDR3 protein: CASDVSGTEQFF

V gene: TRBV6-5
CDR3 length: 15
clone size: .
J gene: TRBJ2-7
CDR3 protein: CASSFTGLTSYEQYF

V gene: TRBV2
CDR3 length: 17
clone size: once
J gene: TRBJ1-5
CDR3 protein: CASRTGRGGMSNQPQHF

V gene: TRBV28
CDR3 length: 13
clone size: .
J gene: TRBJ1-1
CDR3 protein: CASRPGGWTEAFF

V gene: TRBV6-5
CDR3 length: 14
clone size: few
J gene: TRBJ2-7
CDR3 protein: CASSMGSRLYEQYF

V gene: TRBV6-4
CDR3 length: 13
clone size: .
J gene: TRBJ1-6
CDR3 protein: CASAPVFAPPLHF

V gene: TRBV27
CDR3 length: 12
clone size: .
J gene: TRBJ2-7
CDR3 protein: CASSPTGVEQYF

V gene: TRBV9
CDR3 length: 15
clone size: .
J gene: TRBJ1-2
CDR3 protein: CASTPGGTGAYGYTF

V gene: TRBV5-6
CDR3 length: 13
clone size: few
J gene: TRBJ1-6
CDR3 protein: CASSLGVGSPLHF

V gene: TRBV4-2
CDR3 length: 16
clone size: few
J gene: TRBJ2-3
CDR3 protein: CASSQEDQGTTDTQYF

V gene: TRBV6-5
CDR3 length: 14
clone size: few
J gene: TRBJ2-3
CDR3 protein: CASSLRGGTDTQYF

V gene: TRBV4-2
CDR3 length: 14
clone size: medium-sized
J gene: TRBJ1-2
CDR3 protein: CASSQAYRVRGYTF

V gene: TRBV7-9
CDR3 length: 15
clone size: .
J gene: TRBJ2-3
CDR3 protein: CASSSRGAQIDTQYF

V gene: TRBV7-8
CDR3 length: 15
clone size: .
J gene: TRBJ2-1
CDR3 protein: CASSLPRDFNNEQFF

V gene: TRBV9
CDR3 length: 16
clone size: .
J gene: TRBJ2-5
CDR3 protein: CASSVVGSGAQETQYF

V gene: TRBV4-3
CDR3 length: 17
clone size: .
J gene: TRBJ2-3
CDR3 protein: CASSQIQGAAEPDTQYF

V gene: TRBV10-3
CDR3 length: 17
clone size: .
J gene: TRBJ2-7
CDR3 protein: CAISEVNRGPSSYEQYF

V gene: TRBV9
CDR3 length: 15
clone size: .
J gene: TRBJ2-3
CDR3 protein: CASSLIAGAKDTQYF

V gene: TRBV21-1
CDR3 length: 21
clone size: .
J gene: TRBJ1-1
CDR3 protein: CAPLALNRDRPYRSMNTEAFF

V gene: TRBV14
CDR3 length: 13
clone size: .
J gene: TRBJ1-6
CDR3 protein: CASSLTGGSPLHF

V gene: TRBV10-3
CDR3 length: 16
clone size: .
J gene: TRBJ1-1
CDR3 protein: CATGGTGGQGNTEAFF

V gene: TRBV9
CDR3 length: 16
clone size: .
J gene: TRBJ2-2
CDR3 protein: CASSAEGTGGTGELFF

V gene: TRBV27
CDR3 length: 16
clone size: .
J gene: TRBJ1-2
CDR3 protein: CASSPTRTGLPYGYTF

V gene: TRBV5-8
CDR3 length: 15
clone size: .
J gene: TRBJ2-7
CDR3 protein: CASSLGTGGPYEQYF

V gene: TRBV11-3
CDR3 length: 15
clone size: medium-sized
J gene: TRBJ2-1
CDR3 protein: CASSPNRVTSNEQFF

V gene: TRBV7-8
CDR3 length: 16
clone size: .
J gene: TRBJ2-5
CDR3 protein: CASSARRGGVEETQYF

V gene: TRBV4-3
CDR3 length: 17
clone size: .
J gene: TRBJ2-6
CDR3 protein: CASSHDRTNSGANVLTF

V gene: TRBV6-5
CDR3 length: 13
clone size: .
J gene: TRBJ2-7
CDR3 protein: CASSYSDNYEQYF

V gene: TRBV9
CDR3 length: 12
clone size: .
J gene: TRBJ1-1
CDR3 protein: CASSFQYTEAFF

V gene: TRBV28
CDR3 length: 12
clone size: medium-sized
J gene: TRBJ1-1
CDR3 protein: CASSSTGTEAFF

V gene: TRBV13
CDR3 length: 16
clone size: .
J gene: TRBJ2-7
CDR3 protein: CASSRWGRGSEYEQYF

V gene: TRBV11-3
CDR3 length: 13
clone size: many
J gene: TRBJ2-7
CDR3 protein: CASSPRGSYEQYF

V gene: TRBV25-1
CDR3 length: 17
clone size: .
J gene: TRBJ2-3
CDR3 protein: CASSESVLAGSADTQYF

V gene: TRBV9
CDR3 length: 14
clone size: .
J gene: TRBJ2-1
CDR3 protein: CASSPGTSGNEQFF

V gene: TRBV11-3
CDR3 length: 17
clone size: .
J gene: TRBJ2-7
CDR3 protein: CASSLDHGADPSYEQYF